The T cell receptor beta chain described here comes from a study of shared clonotypes between healthy human individuals. The study's findings and limits: Non-shared clonotypes showed lower generation probabilities than clonotypes common to all four donors. Rarefaction showed sorted-subset sequencing was incomplete despite large depth. Represented diversity, genetic and exposure-history alike, was limited by few donors.

Sorted subsets were amplified in replicate PCRs using around 0.2 ug DNA, tens of thousands of T cell genomes. Method: immunoSEQ multiplex PCR; TCRdb's copy keeps in-frame clones and lacks some. The sample lists a few hundred thousand clones, about 97% occurring once. V dropped 5 bases and J dropped 4; count of bases not matched to a gene: 11. Germline CDR1 and CDR2: SGHAT and FQNNGV. This CDR3 is 17 amino acids long. Comment on this clone: No antigen is known for it.

This receptor was taken from a man younger than 45 in good health. The chain is built from TRBV11-2 and TRBJ2-2; TRBD2 matches 9 bases. The sequenced sample was memory CD8+ T cells sorted from blood. Subset meaning: CD45RO+ cells pooled with CCR7-negative TemRA cells. The CDR3 sequence is CASSPISGREVTGELFF. Here the CDR3 DNA reads TGTGCCAGCAGCCCGATTAGCGGGAGAGAGGTCACCGGGGAGCTGTTTTTT.